Sequencing of this T cell receptor beta chain was carried out in a study of T cell changes during pregnancy in multiple sclerosis. Sequencing used immunoSEQ multiplex PCR; TCRdb keeps in-frame clones, though not all of them. The sample has roughly 60,000 clones, around 95% seen once; the top ten hold about 0.33%. The CDR3 is 11 amino acids. CDR1 is DFQATT and CDR2 is SNEGSKA in the germline V gene (reference sequence). V was trimmed by 7 bases and J by 5 bases, leaving 10 bases between them. The sample was CD4+ T cells from peripheral blood mononuclear cells, taken before pregnancy. The clonotype comes from a female donor with multiple sclerosis, enrolled in a pregnancy study. The chain employs TRBV20-1 and TRBJ2-3; TRBD2 might be the D (6 bases). DNA for the CDR3: TGCAGTGTGGCGGGGAGAGATACGCAGTATTTT. Its translation is CSVAGRDTQYF.